This T cell receptor beta chain was sequenced in a study of early T cells in non-severe SARS-CoV-2 infection. Germline lookup yields CDR1 SGHRS and CDR2 YFSETQ. The length of the CDR3 is 14 residues. Trimming cost V 4 bases and J 12 bases; bases outside gene matches: 9. Attachment of unique molecular identifiers to individual cDNA molecules was performed. MiXCR, run by TCRdb on the 5' RACE reads, gives a single entry per CDR3 protein. The data contain fewer than 50,000 distinct CDR3 sequences, 5.5% to 7.5% of them seen just once; the ten biggest clones take up 12%. Ten or more counts support this clonotype.

V gene TRBV5-1 combines with J gene TRBJ2-1, with 11 positions matching TRBD2. The origin of this receptor is an adult who was a healthcare worker with PCR-confirmed SARS-CoV-2 infection or an uninfected control (not recorded which). Specimen: whole blood. The DNA of the CDR3 is TGCGCCAGCAGCCCCCTTAGCGGGGGGGCCGTGCAGTTCTTC. This codes for CASSPLSGGAVQFF.